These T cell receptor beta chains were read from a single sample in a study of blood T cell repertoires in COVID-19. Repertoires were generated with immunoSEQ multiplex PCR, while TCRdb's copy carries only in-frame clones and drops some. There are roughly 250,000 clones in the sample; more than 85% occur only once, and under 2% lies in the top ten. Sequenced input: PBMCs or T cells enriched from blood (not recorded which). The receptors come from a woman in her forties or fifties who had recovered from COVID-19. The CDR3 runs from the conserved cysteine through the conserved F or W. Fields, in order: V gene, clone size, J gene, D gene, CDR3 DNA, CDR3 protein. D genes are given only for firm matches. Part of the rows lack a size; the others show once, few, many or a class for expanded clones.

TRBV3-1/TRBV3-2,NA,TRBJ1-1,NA,TGTGCCAGCAGCCGAATAGACACTGAAGCTTTCTTT,CASSRIDTEAFF
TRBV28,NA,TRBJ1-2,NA,TGTGCCAGCAGTTTCGGCGGGAACTATGGCTACACCTTC,CASSFGGNYGYTF
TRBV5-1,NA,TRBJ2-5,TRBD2,TGCGCCAGCAGCCTGGGACTAGCGGACCAAGGAACCCAGTACTTC,CASSLGLADQGTQYF
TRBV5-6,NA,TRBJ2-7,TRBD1,TGTGCCAGCAGCTTGGGGTTGGACAGGGGCATCGGGCAGTACTTC,CASSLGLDRGIGQYF
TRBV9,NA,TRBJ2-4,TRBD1,TGTGCCAGCAGCGGGGGGACAGGGACTGCCAAAAACATTCAGTACTTC,CASSGGTGTAKNIQYF
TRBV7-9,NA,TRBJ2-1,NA,TGTGCCAGCAGCCCGGCGGGTGGAGGTTACAATGAGCAGTTCTTC,CASSPAGGGYNEQFF
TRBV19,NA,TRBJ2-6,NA,TGTGCCAGTAGTATGTACAGGGCTGGGGCCAACGTCCTGACTTTC,CASSMYRAGANVLTF
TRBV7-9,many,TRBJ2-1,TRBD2,TGTGCCAGCAGCCCAGAAGGAACTAGCGGGATTAGGAATGAGCAGTTCTTC,CASSPEGTSGIRNEQFF
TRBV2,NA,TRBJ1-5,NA,TGTGCCAGCAGCCAGGCCCTCAATCAGCCCCAGCATTTT,CASSQALNQPQHF
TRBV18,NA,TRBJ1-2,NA,TGTGCCAGCTCACCCAAAAGCGGGGATTCCCTCTATGGCTACACCTTC,CASSPKSGDSLYGYTF
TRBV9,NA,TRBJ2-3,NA,TGTGCCAGCAGCCCAACCGCGATGGGCAACACAGATACGCAGTATTTT,CASSPTAMGNTDTQYF
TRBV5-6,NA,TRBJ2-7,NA,TGTGCCAGCAGCTTGGATGGAGGGTGGAACTACGAGCAGTACTTC,CASSLDGGWNYEQYF
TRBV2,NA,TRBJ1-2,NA,TGTGCCAGCAGTGAATTTGGGAGCGGCTACACCTTC,CASSEFGSGYTF
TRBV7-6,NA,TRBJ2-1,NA,TGTGCCAGCAGCCCCCGGACTGGGGAGCAGTTCTTC,CASSPRTGEQFF
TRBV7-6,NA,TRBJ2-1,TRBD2,TGTGCCAGCAGCCCAGGCAGGCCTAGCGGGGTGAATGAGCAGTTCTTC,CASSPGRPSGVNEQFF
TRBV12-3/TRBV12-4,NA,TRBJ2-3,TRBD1,TGTGCCAGCAGAACGACAGGGGGAGATACGCAGTATTTT,CASRTTGGDTQYF
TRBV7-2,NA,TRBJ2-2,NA,TGTGCCAGCAGCTACTCAGGGGAGCCTAACACCGGGGAGCTGTTTTTT,CASSYSGEPNTGELFF
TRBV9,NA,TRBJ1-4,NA,TGTGCCAGCAGCGGGAAGGGGTTCGCTAATGAAAAACTGTTTTTT,CASSGKGFANEKLFF
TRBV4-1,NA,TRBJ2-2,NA,TGCGCCAGCAGCCAAGGGGCAGGGGCAGCCCTCCCCCGGGAGCTGTTTTTT,CASSQGAGAALPRELFF
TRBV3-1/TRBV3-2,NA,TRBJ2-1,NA,TGTGCCAGCAGCCAGTACAGCTCCTACAATGAGCAGTTCTTC,CASSQYSSYNEQFF
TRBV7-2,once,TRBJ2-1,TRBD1,TGTGCCAGCAGCTTAGTTCCAGGGGGCTCCTACAATGAGCAGTTCTTC,CASSLVPGGSYNEQFF
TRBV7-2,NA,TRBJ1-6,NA,TGTGCCAGCAGCTTAGGGGCCGGGGGAGCCTTAAATTCACCCCTCCACTTT,CASSLGAGGALNSPLHF
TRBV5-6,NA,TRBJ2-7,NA,TGTGCCAGCAGCTTGGAAGCTATATCCTACGAGCAGTACTTC,CASSLEAISYEQYF
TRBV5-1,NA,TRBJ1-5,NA,TGCGCCAGCAGCCGCTACAGCGGGTTCAATCAGCCCCAGCATTTT,CASSRYSGFNQPQHF
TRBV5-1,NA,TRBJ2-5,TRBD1,TGCGCCAGCAGCTTGGTTCCAGGGGGACAAGAGACCCAGTACTTC,CASSLVPGGQETQYF
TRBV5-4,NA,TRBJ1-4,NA,TGTGCCAGCAGCTTGGGGACAGTTCAAAATGAAAAACTGTTTTTT,CASSLGTVQNEKLFF
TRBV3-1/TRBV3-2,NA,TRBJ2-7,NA,TGTGCCAGCAGCCAAGCCGGCTACGAGCAGTACTTC,CASSQAGYEQYF
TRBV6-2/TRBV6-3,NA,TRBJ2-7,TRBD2,TGTGCCAGCAGCAATCCTAGCGGGAGCTACCACGAGCAGTACTTC,CASSNPSGSYHEQYF
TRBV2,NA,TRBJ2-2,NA,TGTGCCAGCACGAGGAACCCTGGGAACACCGGGGAGCTGTTTTTT,CASTRNPGNTGELFF
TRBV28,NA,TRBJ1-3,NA,TGTGCCAGCAGTTTGCAACAGAGCTCTGGAAACACCATATATTTT,CASSLQQSSGNTIYF
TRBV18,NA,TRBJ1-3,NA,TGTGCCAGCTCACCAATAGGGGTACCCCCTCGCGGAAACACCATATATTTT,CASSPIGVPPRGNTIYF
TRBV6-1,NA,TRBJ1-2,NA,TGTGCCAGCAGTGAAGCCGGTGGCTACACCTTC,CASSEAGGYTF
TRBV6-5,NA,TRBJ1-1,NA,TGTGCCAGCAGGCTACAGGGAACTTACACTGAAGCTTTCTTT,CASRLQGTYTEAFF
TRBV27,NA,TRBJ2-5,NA,TGTGCCAGCAGTCAAATAGAAGACTTCGAGACCCAGTACTTC,CASSQIEDFETQYF
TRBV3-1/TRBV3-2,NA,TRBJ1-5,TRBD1,TGTGCCAGCAGCCCCGGGACAGTGAAGAATCAGCCCCAGCATTTT,CASSPGTVKNQPQHF
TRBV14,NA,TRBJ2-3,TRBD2,TGTGCCAGCAGCCCTACTAGCGGGAGGGCCATCACAGATACGCAGTATTTT,CASSPTSGRAITDTQYF
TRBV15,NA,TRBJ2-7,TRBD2,TGTGCCACCAGCAGAGGTGCGGGAGGGAGGTACGAGCAGTACTTC,CATSRGAGGRYEQYF
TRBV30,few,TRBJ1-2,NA,TGTGCCTGGAGTGTGGCAGGACTCTCTTGGGGCTACACCTTC,CAWSVAGLSWGYTF
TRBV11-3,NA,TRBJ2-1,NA,TGTGCCAGCAGCTTAGATTCCCAGGGTGGCAATGAGCAGTTCTTC,CASSLDSQGGNEQFF
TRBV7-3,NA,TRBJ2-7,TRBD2,TGTGCCAGCAGGCCTAGCGGGAGTAGCCTCTACGAGCAGTACTTC,CASRPSGSSLYEQYF
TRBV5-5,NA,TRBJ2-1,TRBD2,TGTGCCAGCAGAGTTGGACCCAGCGGGATTAACAATGAGCAGTTCTTC,CASRVGPSGINNEQFF
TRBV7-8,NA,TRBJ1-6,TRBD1,TGTGCCAGCAGCCGAAACCTTGGACAGGGCGATTCACCCCTCCACTTT,CASSRNLGQGDSPLHF
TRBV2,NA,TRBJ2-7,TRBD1,TGTGCCAGCACTCTGGACAGGTCAACCTACGAGCAGTACTTC,CASTLDRSTYEQYF
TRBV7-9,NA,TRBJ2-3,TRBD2,TGTGCCAGCAGCTTAGCTGGGACTAGGGACACAGATACGCAGTATTTT,CASSLAGTRDTDTQYF
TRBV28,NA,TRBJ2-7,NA,TGTGCCAGCAGTTTATCACCAGGAAACTACGAGCAGTACTTC,CASSLSPGNYEQYF
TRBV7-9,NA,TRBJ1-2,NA,TGTGCCAGCAGCTTAGGAGGGGGTTCTGGCTACACCTTC,CASSLGGGSGYTF
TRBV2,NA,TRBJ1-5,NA,TGTGCCAGCACCGGACAGTCATCCAATCAGCCCCAGCATTTT,CASTGQSSNQPQHF
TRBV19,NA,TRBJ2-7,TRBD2,TGTGCCAGTGGGGCTAGCGGGAACCGTAACTACGAGCAGTACTTC,CASGASGNRNYEQYF
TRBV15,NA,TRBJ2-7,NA,TGTGCCACCAGCAGTAGCTCCTACGAGCAGTACTTC,CATSSSSYEQYF
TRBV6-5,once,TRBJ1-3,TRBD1,TGTGCCAGCGACCCAGGGGGCCTGGGAAACACCATATATTTT,CASDPGGLGNTIYF
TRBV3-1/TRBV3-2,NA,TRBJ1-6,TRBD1,TGTGCCAGCAGCCATATGGGACAGGCGTCACCCCTCCACTTT,CASSHMGQASPLHF
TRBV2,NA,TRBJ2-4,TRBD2,TGTGCCAGCAGTATGGGACTACTAAACATTCAGTACTTC,CASSMGLLNIQYF